This TCR beta chain appears in the sequencing data of a study of T cell repertoires in cytomegalovirus infection. On the study more broadly: Indications came from public TCR beta signatures; they pointed to CMV infection and to a matching HLA type.

This clonotype has ten or more counts. Its antigen is unknown. TCRdb used MiXCR to reprocess the reads, holding one entry per CDR3 protein. The sample consists of 130,000 or so distinct CDR3 sequences, about 6.1% of them appearing once. Overall study findings and caveats: Using cumulative public TCR beta family frequency, the authors identified those who carried CMV together with the relevant HLA.

Germline V gene lookup returns CDR1 LNHDA and CDR2 SQIVND (reference sequence). The V gene lost 6 bases and the J gene lost 7 bases, with 9 bases spanning the gap. The CDR3 runs to 11 residues. This TCR was sampled from a human donor in good health (CMV status not recorded). Some clones in this sample may be carry-over from other donors' samples. The rearrangement joins TRBV19 to TRBJ1-2; weak D call: TRBD1 (6 bases). The specimen was PBMCs. CDR3 loop: CASSYRAGYTF. The CDR3 DNA is TGTGCCAGTAGCTACAGGGCTGGCTACACCTTC. The whole variable domain, remainder taken from reference TRBV19 and TRBJ1-2, is DGGITQSPKYLFRKEGQNVTLSCEQNLNHDAMYWYRQDPGQGLRLIYYSQIVNDFQKGDIAEGYSVSREKKESFPLTVTSAQKNPTAFYLCASSYRAGYTFGSGTRLTVV.